One sample yielded the 30 T cell receptor beta chains listed below, sequenced in a study of identifying expanded T cells in peripheral blood. Using immunoSEQ multiplex PCR, the repertoire was profiled, and TCRdb retains in-frame clones only, with some absent. The sample consists of roughly 100,000 clones, almost 90% of them appearing once. Sample: blood. The receptors here all came from a person aged 18-69 years in good health.

This clone appeared once. This sequence joins TRBV10-1 and TRBJ2-5; either TRBD1 or TRBD2 may fit D (7 bases each). This CDR3 contains 14 residues. CDR1 is WNHNN and CDR2 is SYGVQD in the germline V gene (reference sequence). V lost 9 bases and J lost 6, with 20 bases in between. The CDR3 region has the DNA TGCGCCAGAATAAAGACAGGGAGGGCGAAGACCCAGTACTTC. Its translation: CARIKTGRAKTQYF.

The rearrangement uses TRBV5-4 and TRBJ2-5; 7 bases align to TRBD2. The CDR3 length is 16 residues. CDR1 SGHNT and CDR2 YYREEE come from the germline V gene (reference sequence). Trimming at V came to 0 bases and at J to 3 bases, leaving 8 bases not matched to a gene. CDR3 amino acids: CASSLGVRLAEETQYF. The CDR3 bases are TGTGCCAGCAGCTTGGGGGTCAGGCTAGCGGAAGAGACCCAGTACTTC.

The rearrangement joins TRBV4-2 to TRBJ2-3, with a weak D call TRBD2 (6 bases). The CDR3 has 15 residues. Germline assignment: CDR1 LGHNA and CDR2 YNFKEQ. With 2 bases removed from V and 4 bases from J, the gap between germline ends came to 13 bases. CDR3 sequence: CASSQMREGADTQYF. The CDR3 DNA is TGTGCCAGCAGCCAAATGCGGGAAGGGGCAGATACGCAGTATTTT.

The chain recombines TRBV6-4 with TRBJ1-1; D unclear. There are 13 residues in the CDR3. V was cut by 2 bases and J by 4 bases, with 8 bases left in between. Germline values: CDR1 MRHNA, CDR2 SNTAGT. CDR3 protein: CASSDEVGTEAFF. The CDR3 region has the DNA TGTGCCAGCAGTGACGAGGTGGGCACTGAAGCTTTCTTT.

The chain combines TRBV27 with TRBJ1-1; D may be TRBD1 (6 bases). Trimming shortened V by 1 base and J by 1 base, and 10 bases separated the two germline ends. The CDR3 runs to 15 residues. In germline, CDR1 is MNHEY, CDR2 SMNVEV (reference sequence). The CDR3 nucleotides are TGTGCCAGCAGTTTATGGGGGGGCTCGAACACTGAAGCTTTCTTT. Translation: CASSLWGGSNTEAFF.

The CDR3 bases are TGTGCCAGCAGTCTTATCGGACACTATGGCTACACCTTC. It specifies CASSLIGHYGYTF. The chain couples TRBV27 to TRBJ1-2, with D uncertain. Trimming pared 5 bases from V and 3 bases from J, leaving 10 bases between. The CDR3 covers 13 residues. Germline V CDR1 and CDR2: MNHEY, SMNVEV (reference sequence).

The genes are TRBV7-9 and TRBJ1-2; D uncertain. V gave up 5 bases and J gave up 1 base, with 11 bases separating them. CDR3 length: 14 amino acids. The germline V gene encodes CDR1 SEHNR and CDR2 FQNEAQ (reference sequence). DNA for the CDR3: TGTGCCAGCAGCCCAACGCAGAGTAACTATGGCTACACCTTC. Protein: CASSPTQSNYGYTF.

The chain is built from TRBV7-2 and TRBJ1-5; perhaps TRBD1 as D (5 bases). This CDR3 is 15 amino acids long. V lost 2 bases and J lost 2, with 10 bases in between. The V gene's germline CDR1 is SGHTA and CDR2 FQGNSA. CDR3 DNA: TGTGCCAGCAGCTTATACGGGGGAGGCAATCAGCCCCAGCATTTT. Protein product: CASSLYGGGNQPQHF.

The genes are TRBV6-4 and TRBJ2-1; 9 bases fit TRBD2. CDR1 is MRHNA and CDR2 is SNTAGT in the germline V gene. This CDR3 has 16 residues. The J segment lost 10 bases and the V segment lost 0 bases, leaving 10 bases of the junction unmatched. CDR3 coding DNA: TGTGCCAGCAGTGACTCTGTCGGCGGGGGGGCGGACGAGCAGTTCTTC. Translating it yields CASSDSVGGGADEQFF.

CDR3 sequence (DNA): TGTGCCAGCAGTGAAGCACAGGGGGCGTCCTGGCCCCAGCATTTT. Its protein is CASSEAQGASWPQHF. The gene calls are TRBV6-1 and TRBJ1-5; 9 bases agree with TRBD1. This CDR3 is built from 15 residues. Germline values: CDR1 MNHNS, CDR2 SASEGT. Trimming cost V 0 bases and J 9 bases; bases outside gene matches: 6.

This rearrangement joins TRBV6-4 to TRBJ2-5, with a tentative D call TRBD1 (5 bases). The CDR3 covers 14 residues. Per the germline V gene, CDR1 is MRHNA and CDR2 is SNTAGT. Trimming stripped 3 bases from V and 4 bases from J, with 12 bases between. CDR3 in DNA: TGTGCCAGCAGTGAAAGGGGCGGCGCAGAGACCCAGTACTTC. It yields the protein CASSERGGAETQYF.

The chain carries TRBV14 and TRBJ2-7; D perhaps matches TRBD1 (5 bases). Looked up from germline, CDR1 is SGHDN and CDR2 is FVKESK. The CDR3 has 15 amino acids. With 0 bases removed from V and 3 bases from J, the gap between germline ends came to 12 bases. The chain's CDR3 is CASSQDWQGIYEQYF. In nucleotides, the CDR3 is TGTGCCAGCAGCCAAGATTGGCAGGGTATCTACGAGCAGTACTTC.

The chain joins TRBV11-3 to TRBJ1-1, with D unclear. Trimming took off 4 bases at V and 1 base at J, with 10 bases between the two ends. Germline V gene data show CDR1 as SGHNT and CDR2 as YENEEA. This CDR3 is built from 14 residues. In DNA form, the CDR3 reads TGTGCCAGCAGCTCTCAGGAAAAGAACACTGAAGCTTTCTTT. Its translation: CASSSQEKNTEAFF.

The gene calls are TRBV18 and TRBJ2-5; D unclear. The CDR3 runs 16 residues. Germline CDR1 is KGHSH and CDR2 is LQKENI. V was clipped by 0 bases and J by 5 bases, with 16 bases between them. CDR3 sequence (DNA): TGTGCCAGCTCACCACCTCCCGGGTCGACGGTGGAGACCCAGTACTTC. Protein sequence: CASSPPPGSTVETQYF. Variable domain in full (rest from reference TRBV18 and TRBJ2-5): NAGVMQNPRHLVRRRGQEARLRCSPMKGHSHVYWYRQLPEEGLKFMVYLQKENIIDESGMPKERFSAEFPKEGPSILRIQQVVRGDSAAYFCASSPPPGSTVETQYFGPGTRLLVL.

The rearrangement joins TRBV10-2 to TRBJ2-7, with 13 bases aligning to TRBD2. Losses at the gene ends were 4 bases for V and 0 bases for J; bases not matched to a gene: 9. From germline, CDR1 is WSHSY and CDR2 SAAADI. The CDR3 loop spans 18 amino acids. The CDR3 DNA is TGCGCCAGCAGTGGGTCGGGGACTAGCGGGATGAGCTCCTACGAGCAGTACTTC. This sequence encodes CASSGSGTSGMSSYEQYF.

This rearrangement joins TRBV30 to TRBJ1-2, with 9 bases lining up with TRBD1. The germline V gene encodes CDR1 GTSNPN and CDR2 SVGIG (reference sequence). Germline trimming cut 5 bases from V and 8 bases from J; bases unmatched to any gene: 12. The CDR3 is 14 residues long. The CDR3 loop reads CAWGPKLTGGGYTF. In DNA, the CDR3 is TGTGCCTGGGGACCCAAATTGACAGGGGGAGGCTACACCTTC.

This chain uses TRBV11-3 with TRBJ2-3; 12 nucleotides agree with TRBD2. Germline CDR1 reads SGHNT; CDR2 reads YENEEA. V lost 10 bases to trimming and J lost 2 bases; unmatched junction nucleotides: 13. The CDR3 is 17 amino acids. In DNA form, the CDR3 reads TGTGCCAACGTGACTAGCGGGGGCCCTAGACTCACAGATACGCAGTATTTT. Its translation: CANVTSGGPRLTDTQYF.

V gene TRBV27 combines with J gene TRBJ2-1; TRBD2 might be the D (6 bases). Trimming took 3 bases from V and 4 from J, leaving 10 bases between them. The CDR3 spans 14 residues. Germline CDR1 and CDR2: MNHEY and SMNVEV (reference sequence). The CDR3 sequence: CASSFGGEYNEQFF. DNA of the CDR3: TGTGCCAGCAGTTTTGGCGGGGAATACAATGAGCAGTTCTTC.

This clone showed up just a few times. The V gene is TRBV30, the J gene TRBJ2-1; 11 bases are a match to TRBD2. V gave up 1 base and J gave up 3 bases; unmatched junction bases: 2. CDR1 GTSNPN and CDR2 SVGIG come from the germline V gene (reference sequence). The CDR3 loop spans 15 amino acids. The CDR3 region has the DNA TGTGCCTGGAGTGCTAGCGGGGGGTACTACAATGAGCAGTTCTTC. This gives the protein CAWSASGGYYNEQFF.

The chain couples TRBV30 to TRBJ2-7, with 11 nucleotides matching TRBD2. The trim removed 5 bases at V and 2 bases at J, leaving 8 bases unmatched. The CDR3 covers 15 residues. The germline V gene encodes CDR1 GTSNPN and CDR2 SVGIG (reference sequence). CDR3 protein: CAWGAPGLAAYEQYF. CDR3 nucleotides: TGTGCCTGGGGGGCCCCGGGACTAGCGGCCTACGAGCAGTACTTC.

The chain has TRBV6-1 and TRBJ1-4, with D tentatively TRBD1 (5 bases). V was clipped by 6 bases and J by 6 bases, with 8 bases between them. Per the germline V gene, CDR1 is MNHNS and CDR2 is SASEGT. The CDR3 extends over 12 amino acids. The chain's CDR3 is CASRQGDEKLFF. CDR3 coding DNA: TGTGCCAGCAGGCAGGGTGATGAAAAACTGTTTTTT.

The J gene is TRBJ2-5, the V gene TRBV27, with unresolved D. V lost 6 bases to trimming and J lost 4 bases, with 9 bases between them. The CDR3 extends over 12 amino acids. Per the germline V gene, CDR1 is MNHEY and CDR2 is SMNVEV (reference sequence). CDR3 in DNA: TGTGCCAGCAGGTCAGCTAGAGAGACCCAGTACTTC. As protein: CASRSARETQYF.

V and J are TRBV7-9 and TRBJ2-2; D perhaps matches TRBD2 (6 bases). With 0 bases removed from V and 6 bases from J, the gap between germline ends came to 8 bases. Germline V gene data show CDR1 as SEHNR and CDR2 as FQNEAQ (reference sequence). There are 14 residues in the CDR3. The CDR3 reads CASSLAGGPGELFF. The DNA of the CDR3 is TGTGCCAGCAGCTTAGCGGGGGGACCCGGGGAGCTGTTTTTT.

The chain carries TRBV6-6 and TRBJ1-2; possible D gene TRBD1, 6 bases. This CDR3 region has 15 residues. CDR1 MNHNY and CDR2 SVGAGI come from the germline V gene (reference sequence). The V end was cut by 7 bases, the J end by 0 bases, with 15 bases between. CDR3 DNA: TGTGCCAGCACCAGGGGTTGGACAGCTAACTATGGCTACACCTTC. It codes for CASTRGWTANYGYTF.

V and J are TRBV7-9 and TRBJ2-4; either TRBD1 or TRBD2 may supply D (6 bases each). Germline CDR1 and CDR2: SEHNR and FQNEAQ (reference sequence). Trimming removed 2 bases from V and 8 bases from J, with 13 bases in between. The CDR3 sequence is 14 residues long. The CDR3, as DNA: TGTGCCAGCAGCTTAACACAGGGAGGAGACATTCAGTACTTC. This sequence encodes CASSLTQGGDIQYF. Variable domain in full (rest from reference TRBV7-9 and TRBJ2-4): DTGVSQNPRHKITKRGQNVTFRCDPISEHNRLYWYRQTLGQGPEFLTYFQNEAQLEKSRLLSDRFSAERPKGSFSTLEIQRTEQGDSAMYLCASSLTQGGDIQYFGAGTRLSVL.

This clone was seen only once. The same CDR3 arises from other DNA sequences in this sample as well. The chain couples TRBV27 to TRBJ2-1, with D hard to call. This CDR3 is built from 12 residues. Germline-derived CDR1 and CDR2 are MNHEY and SMNVEV (reference sequence). V lost 6 bases, J lost 0 bases, and 3 bases lay in between. The CDR3: CASRSSYNEQFF. DNA for the CDR3: TGTGCCAGCAGAAGCTCCTACAATGAGCAGTTCTTC.

V is TRBV19 and J is TRBJ1-3; D may be TRBD1 (6 bases). Germline V gene lookup returns CDR1 LNHDA and CDR2 SQIVND (reference sequence). Trimming took off 6 bases at V and 0 bases at J, with 21 bases between the two ends. The length of the CDR3 is 18 residues. The CDR3 coding sequence is TGTGCCAGTAGCCGTTTCCCCGTCAGGGGATTCTCTGGAAACACCATATATTTT. Residues: CASSRFPVRGFSGNTIYF.

The rearrangement joins TRBV18 to TRBJ1-4; D is unresolved. The germline V gene has CDR1 KGHSH and CDR2 LQKENI. V dropped 10 bases and J dropped 5 bases, with 5 bases sitting between them. The CDR3 length is 10 residues. The CDR3 region has the DNA TGTGCCAAGGCCAATGAAAAACTGTTTTTT. Translating it yields CAKANEKLFF.

V usage is TRBV28 and J usage is TRBJ2-1; 8 positions match TRBD2. Germline V gene data show CDR1 as MDHEN and CDR2 as SYDVKM. Trimming removed 7 bases from V and 8 bases from J; junction bases left unmatched: 7. This CDR3 has 13 amino acids. In DNA, the CDR3 is TGTGCCAGCAATCCCGGGACTAGGGATGAGCAGTTCTTC. Its translation: CASNPGTRDEQFF. Supplemented by reference TRBV28 and TRBJ2-1, the full variable domain reads DVKVTQSSRYLVKRTGEKVFLECVQDMDHENMFWYRQDPGLGLRLIYFSYDVKMKEKGDIPEGYSVSREKKERFSLILESASTNQTSMYLCASNPGTRDEQFFGPGTRLTVL.

This clone has a single count. The V call is TRBV30, the J call TRBJ2-7; 7 bases are shared with TRBD1. Germline assignment: CDR1 GTSNPN and CDR2 SVGIG (reference sequence). This CDR3 comprises 14 residues. J was trimmed by 1 base and V by 1 base; bases with no gene match: 4. The CDR3 reads CAWSGETGSYEQYF. The CDR3 DNA follows: TGTGCCTGGAGTGGGGAGACAGGGTCCTACGAGCAGTACTTC. Using reference TRBV30 and TRBJ2-7 for the parts outside the CDR3, the full variable domain is SQTIHQWPATLVQPVGSPLSLECTVEGTSNPNLYWYRQAAGRGLQLLFYSVGIGQISSEVPQNLSASRPQDRQFILSSKKLLLSDSGFYLCAWSGETGSYEQYFGPGTRLTVT.